Listed below are T cell receptor beta chains from one sample, sequenced in a study of blood T cell repertoires in COVID-19. Libraries were prepared by immunoSEQ multiplex PCR; TCRdb keeps only in-frame clonotypes and omits some of them. Of under 55,000 clones listed, 70% to 85% are singletons. The sequenced sample consisted of peripheral blood. Receptor source: a man between 70 and 80 years old with acute or convalescent COVID-19. The CDR3 runs from the conserved cysteine through the conserved F or W. The D gene is left open where the match is weak. Clone size is stated in some rows and not others, as once, few, many or a class when expanded.

>TRBD2|TRBV30|once|TRBJ2-3
CAWSVAGGAATQYF
TGTGCCTGGAGTGTTGCCGGGGGGGCCGCTACGCAGTATTTT
>TRBD2|TRBV18|NA|TRBJ2-5
CASSPRLAGTQETQYF
TGTGCCAGCTCACCACGCCTAGCGGGAACCCAGGAGACCCAGTACTTC
>NA|TRBV11-1|NA|TRBJ2-2
CASSLALARTGELFF
TGTGCCAGCAGCTTAGCCTTAGCACGGACCGGGGAGCTGTTTTTT
>TRBD2|TRBV7-3|once|TRBJ2-1
CASSGGGQSSYNEQFF
TGTGCCAGCAGCGGCGGGGGGCAAAGCTCCTACAATGAGCAGTTCTTC
>TRBD1|TRBV30|NA|TRBJ2-7
CAWSVTGGTYEQYF
TGTGCCTGGAGTGTAACAGGGGGAACCTACGAGCAGTACTTC
>TRBD1|TRBV10-2|few|TRBJ1-5
CASSYGQGGQPQHF
TGCGCCAGCAGCTACGGACAGGGGGGCCAGCCCCAGCATTTT
>TRBD1|TRBV3-1/TRBV3-2|many|TRBJ1-2
CASSPGQTNYGYTF
TGTGCCAGCAGCCCGGGACAGACTAACTATGGCTACACCTTC
>NA|TRBV4-3|once|TRBJ1-2
CASSQEPGTNYGYTF
TGCGCCAGCAGCCAAGAACCAGGGACTAACTATGGCTACACCTTC
>NA|TRBV28|NA|TRBJ2-6
CASRRFQGRGANVLTF
TGTGCCAGCAGACGTTTTCAGGGGAGAGGGGCCAACGTCCTGACTTTC
>TRBD1|TRBV7-6|NA|TRBJ2-5
CASSPRTGQQETQYF
TGTGCCAGCAGCCCTAGGACAGGGCAACAAGAGACCCAGTACTTC
>TRBD1|TRBV10-3|NA|TRBJ1-4
CAISESTGSREKLFF
TGTGCCATCAGTGAGTCGACAGGGTCGAGGGAAAAACTGTTTTTT
>NA|TRBV7-9|NA|TRBJ1-3
CASSSAGSGNTIYF
TGTGCCAGCAGCTCAGCAGGGAGTGGAAACACCATATATTTT
>NA|TRBV20-1|NA|TRBJ2-1
CSASDEQFF
TGCAGTGCCTCGGATGAGCAGTTCTTC
>NA|TRBV27|NA|TRBJ1-2
CASSHGQRDGYTF
TGTGCCAGCAGCCATGGACAACGGGATGGCTACACCTTC
>TRBD2|TRBV7-9|NA|TRBJ2-1
CASSSTGTRQIVGQFF
TGTGCCAGCAGCTCAACCGGGACTAGGCAAATAGTAGGGCAGTTCTTC
>NA|TRBV15|once|TRBJ1-5
CATSGNGGYANQPQHF
TGTGCCACCAGCGGGAACGGGGGTTACGCCAATCAGCCCCAGCATTTT
>NA|TRBV6-5|NA|TRBJ2-5
CASRYQSRPGETQYF
TGTGCCAGCAGATATCAGAGCCGGCCCGGGGAGACCCAGTACTTC
>NA|TRBV20-1|once|TRBJ2-7
CSASPSGSGVYEQYF
TGCAGTGCTAGTCCGTCTGGATCAGGGGTCTACGAGCAGTACTTC
>TRBD1|TRBV19|NA|TRBJ1-5
CASSIYRGDQPQHF
TGTGCCAGTAGTATCTACAGGGGTGATCAGCCCCAGCATTTT
>TRBD1|TRBV10-2|once|TRBJ1-5
CASHGTEYSNQPQHF
TGCGCCAGCCACGGGACAGAATATAGCAATCAGCCCCAGCATTTT
>TRBD1|TRBV6-6|NA|TRBJ1-2
CASSYSGQGADYGYTF
TGTGCCAGCAGTTACTCGGGGCAGGGGGCGGACTATGGCTACACCTTC
>NA|TRBV11-3|NA|TRBJ2-3
CASSLTRAGGHTQYF
TGTGCCAGCAGCCTTACCAGGGCCGGGGGGCATACGCAGTATTTT
>NA|TRBV9|NA|TRBJ2-3
CASSSARRRHTQYF
TGTGCCAGCAGCTCCGCGAGGAGAAGGCATACGCAGTATTTT
>NA|TRBV27|many|TRBJ1-1
CASSSSVRDKFYEAFF
TGTGCCAGCAGTTCGTCGGTCAGGGATAAATTTTATGAAGCTTTCTTT
>NA|TRBV7-9|NA|TRBJ2-7
CASSLGLAYEQYF
TGTGCCAGCAGCTTAGGGCTAGCCTACGAGCAGTACTTC
>TRBD2|TRBV7-3|NA|TRBJ2-1
CASSLEGTSGSREQFF
TGTGCCAGCAGCTTAGAGGGGACTAGCGGGAGCCGAGAGCAGTTCTTC
>TRBD1|TRBV30|NA|TRBJ2-7
CAWSLGQGGEQYF
TGTGCCTGGAGTTTGGGACAGGGCGGCGAGCAGTACTTC
>TRBD2|TRBV7-3|NA|TRBJ2-3
CASSPGLAGESDTQYF
TGTGCCAGCAGCCCCGGACTAGCGGGAGAGTCGGATACGCAGTATTTT
>TRBD1|TRBV9|NA|TRBJ2-5
CASSPGTGVETQYF
TGTGCCAGCAGCCCAGGGACAGGGGTAGAGACCCAGTACTTC
>NA|TRBV5-1|once|TRBJ2-1
CASSSGLNEQFF
TGCGCCAGCAGCTCGGGACTCAATGAGCAGTTCTTC
>NA|TRBV2|few|TRBJ1-5
CASSAGNQPQHF
TGTGCCAGCAGTGCAGGGAATCAGCCCCAGCATTTT
>TRBD2|TRBV25-1|few|TRBJ2-1
CASRGILALVDEQFF
TGTGCCAGCAGAGGAATACTAGCGCTTGTGGATGAGCAGTTCTTC
>TRBD1|TRBV6-4|NA|TRBJ1-2
CASSALPGQGAGGYTF
TGTGCCAGCAGTGCCCTGCCGGGACAGGGGGCAGGCGGCTACACCTTC